Listed below are T cell receptor beta chains from one sample, sequenced in a study of monozygotic twins with inflammatory bowel disease. TCRdb re-called the 5' RACE reads and catalogs CDR3 proteins one per entry, DNA excluded. This sample's table has about 210,000 distinct CDR3 sequences. Sequences were obtained from blood. The source is a human donor with ulcerative colitis or Crohn's disease, or a healthy co-twin of an affected twin (not recorded which). Each CDR3 is given with its conserved first and last residue.

cdr3_length j_call v_call cdr3_aa
15 TRBJ1-6 TRBV15 CATSREDRGNSPLHF
15 TRBJ1-5 TRBV7-2 CASSLRRGSNQPQHF
14 TRBJ1-1 TRBV7-9 CASSLGITVTEAFF
14 TRBJ2-1 TRBV5-4 CASASGTGYNEQFF
15 TRBJ2-1 TRBV15 CATSPRTSGGNEQFF
13 TRBJ2-4 TRBV30 CAWSEQGSNIQYF
13 TRBJ1-1 TRBV18 CASSPGEGMDAFF
14 TRBJ1-1 TRBV4-1 CASSRGRETTEAFF
13 TRBJ1-1 TRBV5-1 CASSITWPTEAFF
15 TRBJ1-2 TRBV5-4 CASSTGTGVFYGYTF
14 TRBJ2-2 TRBV6-1 CATQGQRNTGELFF
14 TRBJ1-2 TRBV7-2 CASSTGQGYYGYTF
15 TRBJ2-5 TRBV4-3 CASSQAPGSKETQYF
16 TRBJ2-2 TRBV7-3 CASSKTGGSGTGELLF
15 TRBJ2-3 TRBV7-2 CASSASQASTDTQYF
14 TRBJ2-5 TRBV11-2 CASSYTGGQETQYF
14 TRBJ1-2 TRBV7-2 CASSSRGINYGYTF
14 TRBJ1-2 TRBV6-1 CASSRPGAAHGYTF
15 TRBJ1-5 TRBV18 CASSPDKRGNQPQHF
17 TRBJ2-6 TRBV5-1 CASSSYPRDVPANVLTF
15 TRBJ2-7 TRBV20-1 CSARDHSGSSYEQYF
13 TRBJ1-1 TRBV3-1 CASSPPGWGEAFF
20 TRBJ1-5 TRBV21-1 CASSDLPGQAKCHSNQPQHF
16 TRBJ2-5 TRBV27 CASSPRIAGNQETQYF
19 TRBJ2-3 TRBV12-3/TRBV12-4 CASILGVAGALTRPDTQYF
16 TRBJ2-5 TRBV7-9 CASSEPGARYQETQYF
13 TRBJ2-2 TRBV7-9 CASSFSLTGELFF
13 TRBJ1-6 TRBV20-1 CSARQGNGSPLHF
14 TRBJ1-1 TRBV4-3 CASSQDPGDTEAFF
13 TRBJ1-1 TRBV27 CASSFRDNTEAFF
13 TRBJ1-5 TRBV4-1 CASSQGVNQPQHF
16 TRBJ2-1 TRBV11-2 CASSPGTGGVYNEQFF
14 TRBJ1-5 TRBV12-3/TRBV12-4 CASSPQGDNQPQHF
15 TRBJ2-1 TRBV5-1 CASSLGQGLNNEQFF
18 TRBJ2-7 TRBV11-2 CASSPRAPTGGWIYEQYF
13 TRBJ1-5 TRBV10-3 CAISEGPTSPQHF
16 TRBJ2-1 TRBV12-3/TRBV12-4 CASSDDTGVPYNEQFF
16 TRBJ2-2 TRBV4-3 CASSQERLGNTGELFF
13 TRBJ1-2 TRBV19 CASSPGQHYGYTF
12 TRBJ1-2 TRBV29-1 CSVTADNYGYTF